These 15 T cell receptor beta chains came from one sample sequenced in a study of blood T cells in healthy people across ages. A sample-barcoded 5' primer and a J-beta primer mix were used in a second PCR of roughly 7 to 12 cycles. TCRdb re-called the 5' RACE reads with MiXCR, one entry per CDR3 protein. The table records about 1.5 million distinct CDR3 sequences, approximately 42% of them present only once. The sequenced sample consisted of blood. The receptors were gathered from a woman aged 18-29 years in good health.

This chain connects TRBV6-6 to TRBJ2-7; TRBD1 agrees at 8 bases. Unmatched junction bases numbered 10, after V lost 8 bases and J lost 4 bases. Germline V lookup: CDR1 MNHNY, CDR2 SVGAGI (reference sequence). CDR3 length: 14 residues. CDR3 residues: CASCTGQVIYEQYF. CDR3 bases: TGTGCCAGCTGCACGGGACAGGTTATTTACGAGCAGTACTTC.

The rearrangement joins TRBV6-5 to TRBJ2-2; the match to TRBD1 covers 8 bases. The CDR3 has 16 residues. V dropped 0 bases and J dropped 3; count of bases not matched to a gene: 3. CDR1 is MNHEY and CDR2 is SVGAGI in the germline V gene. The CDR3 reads CASSYSGTGDTGELFF. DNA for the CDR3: TGTGCCAGCAGTTACTCCGGGACAGGTGACACCGGGGAGCTGTTTTTT.

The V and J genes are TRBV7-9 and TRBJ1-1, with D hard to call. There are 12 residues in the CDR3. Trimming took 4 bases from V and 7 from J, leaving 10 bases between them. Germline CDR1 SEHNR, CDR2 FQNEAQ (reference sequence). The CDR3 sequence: CASSSWRGEAFF. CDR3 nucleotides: TGTGCCAGCAGCTCATGGCGGGGTGAAGCTTTCTTT.

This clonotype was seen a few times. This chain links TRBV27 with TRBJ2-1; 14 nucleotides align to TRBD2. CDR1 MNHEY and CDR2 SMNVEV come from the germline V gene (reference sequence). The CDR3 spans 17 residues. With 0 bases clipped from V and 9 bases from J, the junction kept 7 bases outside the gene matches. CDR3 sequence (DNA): TGTGCCAGCAGTTTATCGGGACTAGCGGGAGAGGGAGCTGAGCAGTTCTTC. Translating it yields CASSLSGLAGEGAEQFF.

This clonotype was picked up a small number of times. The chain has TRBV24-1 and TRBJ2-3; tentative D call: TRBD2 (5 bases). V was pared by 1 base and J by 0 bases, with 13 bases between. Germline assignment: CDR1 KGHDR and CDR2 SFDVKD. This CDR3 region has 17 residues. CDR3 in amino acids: CATSDLWSGTSTDTQYF. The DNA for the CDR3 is TGTGCCACCAGTGATTTATGGAGCGGAACTAGCACAGATACGCAGTATTTT.

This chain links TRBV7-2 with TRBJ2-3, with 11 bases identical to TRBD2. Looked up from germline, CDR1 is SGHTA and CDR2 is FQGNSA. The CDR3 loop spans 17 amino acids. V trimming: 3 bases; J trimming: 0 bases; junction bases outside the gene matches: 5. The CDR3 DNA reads TGTGCCAGCAGCTTTACTAGCGGGGGCTATAGCACAGATACGCAGTATTTT. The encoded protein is CASSFTSGGYSTDTQYF.

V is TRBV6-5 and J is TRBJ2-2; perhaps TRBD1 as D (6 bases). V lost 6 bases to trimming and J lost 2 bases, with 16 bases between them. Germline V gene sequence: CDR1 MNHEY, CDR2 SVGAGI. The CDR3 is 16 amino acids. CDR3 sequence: CASSLSPRGNTGELFF. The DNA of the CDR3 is TGTGCCAGCAGCCTTAGTCCCAGGGGAAACACCGGGGAGCTGTTTTTT.

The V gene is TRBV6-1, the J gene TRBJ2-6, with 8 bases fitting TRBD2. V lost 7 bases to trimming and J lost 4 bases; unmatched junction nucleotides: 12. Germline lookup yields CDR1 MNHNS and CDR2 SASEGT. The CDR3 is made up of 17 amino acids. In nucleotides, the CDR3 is TGTGCCAGCACTCAACCGGGACTAGATTCAGGGGCCAACGTCCTGACTTTC. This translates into CASTQPGLDSGANVLTF.

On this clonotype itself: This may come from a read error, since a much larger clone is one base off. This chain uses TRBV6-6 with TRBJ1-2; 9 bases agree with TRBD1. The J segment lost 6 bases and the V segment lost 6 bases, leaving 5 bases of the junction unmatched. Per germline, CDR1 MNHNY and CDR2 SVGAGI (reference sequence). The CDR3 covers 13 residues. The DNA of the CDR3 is TGTGCCAGCAGCCCCGGGACAGGGCATGGCTACACCTTC. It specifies CASSPGTGHGYTF.

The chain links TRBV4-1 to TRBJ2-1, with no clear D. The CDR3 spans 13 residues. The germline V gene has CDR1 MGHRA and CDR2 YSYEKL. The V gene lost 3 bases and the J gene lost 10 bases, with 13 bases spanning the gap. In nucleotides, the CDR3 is TGCGCCAGCAGCCAGCTGGGGTTGGGCGAGCAGTTCTTC. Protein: CASSQLGLGEQFF.

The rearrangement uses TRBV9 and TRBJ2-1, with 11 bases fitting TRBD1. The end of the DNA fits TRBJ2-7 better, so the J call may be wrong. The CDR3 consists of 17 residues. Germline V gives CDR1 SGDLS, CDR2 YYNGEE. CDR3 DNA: TGTGCCAGCAGCGCGCGGACAGGGGGCGACGGTTACAATGAGCAGTACTTC. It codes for CASSARTGGDGYNEQYF.

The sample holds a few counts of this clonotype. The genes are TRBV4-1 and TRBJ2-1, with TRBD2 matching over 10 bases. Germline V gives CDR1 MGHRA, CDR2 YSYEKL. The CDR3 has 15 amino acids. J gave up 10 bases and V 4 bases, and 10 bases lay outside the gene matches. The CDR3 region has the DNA TGCGCCAGCAGCCCAGAGCCTAGCGGGGGTAGGGAGCAGTTCTTC. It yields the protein CASSPEPSGGREQFF.

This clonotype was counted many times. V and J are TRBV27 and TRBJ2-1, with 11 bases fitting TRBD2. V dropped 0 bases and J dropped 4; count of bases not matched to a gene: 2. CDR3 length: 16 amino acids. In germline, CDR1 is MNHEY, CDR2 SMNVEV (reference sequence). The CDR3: CASSLSTSGKYNEQFF. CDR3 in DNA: TGTGCCAGCAGTTTATCGACTAGCGGGAAATACAATGAGCAGTTCTTC.

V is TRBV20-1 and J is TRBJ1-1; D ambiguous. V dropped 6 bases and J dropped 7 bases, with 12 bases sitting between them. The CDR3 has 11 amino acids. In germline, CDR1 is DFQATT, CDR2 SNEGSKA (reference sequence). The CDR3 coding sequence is TGCAGTGCCTCAGACGGACGTGAAGCTTTCTTT. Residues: CSASDGREAFF.

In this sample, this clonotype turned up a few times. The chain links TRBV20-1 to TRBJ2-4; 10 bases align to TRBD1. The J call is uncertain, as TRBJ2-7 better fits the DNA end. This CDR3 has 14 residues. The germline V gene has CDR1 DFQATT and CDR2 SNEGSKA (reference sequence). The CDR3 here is CSASSGTGAYEQYF. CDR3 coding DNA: TGCAGTGCTAGCTCCGGGACAGGGGCCTACGAGCAGTACTTC.